This is a list of T cell receptor beta chains from one sample in a study of blood T cell repertoires in COVID-19. Data came from immunoSEQ multiplex PCR; TCRdb stores just in-frame clones and leaves some out. Here the sample spans approximately 70,000 clones, 91% being singletons. The sample taken for sequencing was peripheral blood. The receptor set was obtained from a man between 35 and 55 years old with COVID-19, enrolled during active disease. The CDR3 runs from the conserved cysteine through the conserved F or W. A D gene is named only where the DNA matches it firmly. Only some rows state a clone size, as once, few, many or a class for expanded clones.

>TRBV19|NA|TRBJ2-3|TRBD1
CASSTDRGGDTQYF
TGTGCCAGTAGTACCGACAGGGGTGGAGATACGCAGTATTTT
>TRBV30|NA|TRBJ1-6|NA
CAWMKTVYNSPLHF
TGTGCCTGGATGAAGACAGTCTATAATTCACCCCTCCACTTT
>TRBV4-1|NA|TRBJ1-5|NA
CASSQTGLPKKPQHF
TGCGCCAGCAGCCAAACGGGACTTCCCAAGAAGCCCCAGCATTTT
>TRBV5-4|once|TRBJ2-5|NA
CASSLRGYQETQYF
TGTGCCAGCAGCTTGAGGGGGTACCAAGAGACCCAGTACTTC
>TRBV18|NA|TRBJ2-1|TRBD1
CASSPPKQGAVYNEQFF
TGTGCCAGCTCACCGCCCAAACAGGGGGCGGTCTACAATGAGCAGTTCTTC
>TRBV18|NA|TRBJ2-3|NA
CASSPPATRIGTQYF
TGTGCCAGCTCACCACCGGCGACTAGGATAGGCACGCAGTATTTT
>TRBV4-2|NA|TRBJ2-4|NA
CASSQGSGEDIQYF
TGTGCCAGCAGCCAAGGTTCCGGGGAGGACATTCAGTACTTC
>TRBV14|NA|TRBJ1-3|NA
CASSQGEATTIYF
TGTGCCAGCAGCCAAGGCGAGGCAACCACCATATATTTT
>TRBV6-1|NA|TRBJ2-1|TRBD2
CASSEARLAGNEQFF
TGTGCCAGCAGTGAAGCGCGACTAGCGGGGAATGAGCAGTTCTTC
>TRBV12-3/TRBV12-4|NA|TRBJ1-1|TRBD1
CASSRNRGEAFF
TGTGCCAGCAGTCGGAACAGGGGGGAAGCTTTCTTT
>TRBV6-1|NA|TRBJ1-2|NA
CASSEDGGDGGGYTF
TGTGCCAGCAGTGAAGATGGGGGGGATGGAGGAGGCTACACCTTC
>TRBV30|NA|TRBJ1-2|NA
CAWSAFEGGYTF
TGTGCCTGGAGCGCATTCGAGGGAGGCTACACCTTC
>TRBV30|NA|TRBJ1-1|NA
CAWDLDTEAFF
TGTGCCTGGGACTTGGACACTGAAGCTTTCTTT
>TRBV19|NA|TRBJ1-4|NA
CASTPRDATNEKLFF
TGTGCCAGTACCCCCAGGGATGCAACTAATGAAAAACTGTTTTTT
>TRBV5-4|NA|TRBJ2-3|NA
CASSLEGRDTQYF
TGTGCCAGCAGCTTGGAGGGGCGAGATACGCAGTATTTT
>TRBV6-1|few|TRBJ1-5|NA
CASSTDLQPQHF
TGTGCCAGCAGCACCGACTTGCAGCCCCAGCATTTT
>TRBV20-1|NA|TRBJ2-1|TRBD1
CSASGSQGARNEQFF
TGCAGTGCTAGTGGGTCGCAGGGGGCTCGGAATGAGCAGTTCTTC
>TRBV5-4|NA|TRBJ2-7|TRBD1
CASSFGTGSTEQYF
TGTGCCAGCAGCTTCGGGACAGGGTCTACCGAGCAGTACTTC
>TRBV5-1|NA|TRBJ1-3|NA
CASSFNPGGSGNTIYF
TGCGCCAGCAGCTTTAATCCCGGAGGCTCTGGAAACACCATATATTTT
>TRBV7-2|NA|TRBJ2-3|NA
CASSLELATPRDTQYF
TGTGCCAGCAGCTTAGAGCTAGCGACGCCACGGGATACGCAGTATTTT
>TRBV7-2|NA|TRBJ1-5|NA
CASSGVGGTSNQPQHF
TGTGCCAGCAGCGGGGTGGGAGGGACAAGCAATCAGCCCCAGCATTTT
>TRBV3-1/TRBV3-2|NA|TRBJ1-2|NA
CASSQVSGDGYTF
TGTGCCAGCAGCCAAGTATCGGGTGATGGCTACACCTTC
>TRBV29-1|NA|TRBJ1-2|NA
CSGRDTPVTAREYF
TGCAGCGGCCGGGACACACCGGTAACAGCGAGAGAGTACTTC
>TRBV7-2|once|TRBJ2-7|NA
CASSLAGTLGEQYF
TGTGCCAGCAGCTTAGCTGGGACTTTGGGTGAGCAGTACTTC
>TRBV29-1|NA|TRBJ2-3|TRBD2
CSVRLAGGSADTQYF
TGCAGCGTCCGACTAGCGGGGGGGAGTGCAGATACGCAGTATTTT
>TRBV6-1|NA|TRBJ2-1|TRBD2
CASSVHLAGGYNEQFF
TGTGCCAGCAGTGTCCACCTAGCGGGGGGTTACAATGAGCAGTTCTTC
>TRBV25-1|NA|TRBJ2-5|TRBD2
CASCRGGSQETQYF
TGTGCCAGCTGCCGGGGGGGGTCCCAAGAGACCCAGTACTTC
>TRBV11-3|NA|TRBJ1-1|NA
CASSVTGNTEAFF
TGTGCCAGCAGCGTGACTGGCAACACTGAAGCTTTCTTT
>TRBV5-4|NA|TRBJ2-3|NA
CASSFSRAGTDTQYF
TGTGCCAGCAGCTTTTCACGAGCGGGCACAGATACGCAGTATTTT
>TRBV7-6|NA|TRBJ1-6|NA
CASSLEQGGNSPLHF
TGTGCCAGCAGCTTAGAACAGGGTGGTAACTCACCCCTCCACTTT
>TRBV2|NA|TRBJ2-7|TRBD1
CASSETVWDRGLNEQYF
TGTGCCAGCAGCGAAACCGTATGGGACAGGGGTTTGAACGAGCAGTACTTC
>TRBV4-1|few|TRBJ2-7|TRBD1
CASSQVRSTGDFYEQYF
TGCGCCAGCAGCCAAGTAAGATCGACAGGGGATTTCTACGAGCAGTACTTC
>TRBV25-1|NA|TRBJ2-6|NA
CASSGGHDSGANVLTF
TGTGCCAGCAGTGGCGGACACGACTCTGGGGCCAACGTCCTGACTTTC
>TRBV9|once|TRBJ1-4|TRBD1
CASSVGPGGGNEKLFF
TGTGCCAGCAGCGTAGGGCCAGGGGGCGGGAATGAAAAACTGTTTTTT
>TRBV19|NA|TRBJ2-2|TRBD2
CASSMRGGAKNTGELFF
TGTGCCAGTAGTATGCGCGGGGGGGCCAAAAACACCGGGGAGCTGTTTTTT
>TRBV29-1|NA|TRBJ2-3|TRBD2
CSVGTRYTDTQYF
TGCAGCGTTGGGACTAGATACACAGATACGCAGTATTTT
>TRBV5-1|NA|TRBJ2-7|TRBD1
CASSLGKSGTGSFGYF
TGCGCCAGCAGCTTGGGCAAATCCGGGACAGGGAGTTTTGGGTACTTC
>TRBV19|NA|TRBJ1-6|TRBD1
CASSVSDRYNSPLHF
TGTGCCAGTAGTGTCTCGGACAGGTATAATTCACCCCTCCACTTT
>TRBV3-1/TRBV3-2|NA|TRBJ1-1|NA
CASSRGEVNTEAFF
TGTGCCAGCAGCCGGGGAGAAGTGAACACTGAAGCTTTCTTT
>TRBV7-9|NA|TRBJ1-5|TRBD1
CASSDWTGFNQPQHF
TGTGCCAGCAGCGACTGGACAGGCTTTAATCAGCCCCAGCATTTT
>TRBV3-1/TRBV3-2|NA|TRBJ1-1|NA
CASTPGDTREAFF
TGTGCCAGCACACCTGGGGACACCCGAGAAGCTTTCTTT
>TRBV5-1|NA|TRBJ2-5|NA
CASSLGARLETQYF
TGCGCCAGCAGCTTGGGAGCGCGTTTGGAGACCCAGTACTTC
>TRBV10-3|NA|TRBJ1-1|TRBD1
CAITNPGGNTEAFF
TGTGCCATCACCAACCCAGGGGGCAACACTGAAGCTTTCTTT